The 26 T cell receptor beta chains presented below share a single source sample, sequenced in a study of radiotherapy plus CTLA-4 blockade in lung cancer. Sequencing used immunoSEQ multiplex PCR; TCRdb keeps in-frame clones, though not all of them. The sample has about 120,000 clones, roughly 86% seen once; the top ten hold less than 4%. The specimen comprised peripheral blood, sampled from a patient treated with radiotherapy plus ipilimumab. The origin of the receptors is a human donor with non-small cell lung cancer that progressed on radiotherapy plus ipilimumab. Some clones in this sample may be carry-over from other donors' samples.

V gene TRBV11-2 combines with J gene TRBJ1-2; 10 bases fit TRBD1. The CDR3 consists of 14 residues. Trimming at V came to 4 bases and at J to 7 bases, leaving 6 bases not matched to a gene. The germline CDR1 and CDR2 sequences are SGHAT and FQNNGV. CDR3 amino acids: CASSSRDRGGGYTF. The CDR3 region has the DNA TGTGCCAGCAGCTCCCGGGACAGGGGCGGTGGCTACACCTTC. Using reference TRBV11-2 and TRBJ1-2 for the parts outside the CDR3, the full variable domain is EAGVAQSPRYKIIEKRQSVAFWCNPISGHATLYWYQQILGQGPKLLIQFQNNGVVDDSQLPKDRFSAERLKGVDSTLKIQPAKLEDSAVYLCASSSRDRGGGYTFGSGTRLTVV.

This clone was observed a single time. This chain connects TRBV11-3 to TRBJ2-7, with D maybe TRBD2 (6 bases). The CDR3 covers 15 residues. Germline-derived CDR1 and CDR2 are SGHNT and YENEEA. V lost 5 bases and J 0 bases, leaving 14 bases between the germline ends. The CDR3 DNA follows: TGTGCCAGCAGCCCCGCCGCGGGGAGCTCCTACGAGCAGTACTTC. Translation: CASSPAAGSSYEQYF.

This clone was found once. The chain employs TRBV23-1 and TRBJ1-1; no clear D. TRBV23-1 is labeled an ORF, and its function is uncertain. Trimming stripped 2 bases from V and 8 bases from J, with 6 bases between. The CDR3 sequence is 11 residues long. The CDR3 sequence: CASSQEGEAFF. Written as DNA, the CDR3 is TGCGCCAGCAGTCAAGAAGGAGAAGCTTTCTTT.

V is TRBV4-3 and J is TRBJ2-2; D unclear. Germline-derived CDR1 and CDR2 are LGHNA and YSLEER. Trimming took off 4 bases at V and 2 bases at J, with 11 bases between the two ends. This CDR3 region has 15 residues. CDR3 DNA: TGCGCCAGCAGCCGTGACATCGTAAACACCGGGGAGCTGTTTTTT. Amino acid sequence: CASSRDIVNTGELFF.

The CDR3 sequence: CATSGQGGRMWEQYF. The CDR3 DNA is TGTGCCACCAGCGGACAGGGGGGGCGTATGTGGGAGCAGTACTTC. The chain has TRBV15 and TRBJ2-7; 10 bases fit TRBD1. Trimming removed 5 bases from V and 7 bases from J; junction bases left unmatched: 11. CDR3 length: 15 residues. Looked up from germline, CDR1 is LNHNV and CDR2 is YYDKDF (reference sequence).

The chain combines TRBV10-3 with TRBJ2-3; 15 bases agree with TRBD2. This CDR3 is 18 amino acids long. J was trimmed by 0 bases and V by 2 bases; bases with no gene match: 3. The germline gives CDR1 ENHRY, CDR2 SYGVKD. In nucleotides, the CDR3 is TGTGCCATCAGTGAGGGACTAGCGGGGGGGCCTAGCACAGATACGCAGTATTTT. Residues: CAISEGLAGGPSTDTQYF.

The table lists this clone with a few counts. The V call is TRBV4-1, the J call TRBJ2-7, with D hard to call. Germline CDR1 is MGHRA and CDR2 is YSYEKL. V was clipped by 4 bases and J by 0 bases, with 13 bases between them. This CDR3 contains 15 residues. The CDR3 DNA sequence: TGCGCCAGCAGCCCAGGTTTATTCAGCTCCTACGAGCAGTACTTC. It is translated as CASSPGLFSSYEQYF.

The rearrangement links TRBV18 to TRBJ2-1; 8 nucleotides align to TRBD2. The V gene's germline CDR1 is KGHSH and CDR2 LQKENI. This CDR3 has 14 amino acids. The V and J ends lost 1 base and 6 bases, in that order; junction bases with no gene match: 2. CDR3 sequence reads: CASSPLAGSNEQFF. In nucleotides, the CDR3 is TGTGCCAGCTCACCACTAGCGGGGAGCAATGAGCAGTTCTTC.

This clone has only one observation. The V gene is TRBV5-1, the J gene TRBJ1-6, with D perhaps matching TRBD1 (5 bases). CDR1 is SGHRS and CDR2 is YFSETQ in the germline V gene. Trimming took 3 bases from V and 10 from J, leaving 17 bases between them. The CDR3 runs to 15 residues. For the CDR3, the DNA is TGCGCCAGCAGCTCGGAGACAGCTCTTGGGTCACCCCTCCACTTT. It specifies CASSSETALGSPLHF.

The CDR3: CASSEFGTGGGYTF. CDR3 in DNA: TGTGCCAGCAGTGAATTCGGGACAGGAGGGGGCTACACCTTC. The chain uses TRBV6-1 and TRBJ1-2, with 8 nucleotides matching TRBD1. The V segment lost 2 bases and the J segment 8 bases; nucleotides outside the gene matches: 7. CDR3 length: 14 residues. Germline V gene sequence: CDR1 MNHNS, CDR2 SASEGT.

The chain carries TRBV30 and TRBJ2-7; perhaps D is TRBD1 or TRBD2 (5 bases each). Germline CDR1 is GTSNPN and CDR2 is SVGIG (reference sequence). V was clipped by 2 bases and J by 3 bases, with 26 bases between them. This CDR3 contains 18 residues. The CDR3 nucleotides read TGTGCCTGGAGTTCGCTGGACGGGGACCCAAAAGCATACTACGAGCAGTACTTC. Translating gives CAWSSLDGDPKAYYEQYF.

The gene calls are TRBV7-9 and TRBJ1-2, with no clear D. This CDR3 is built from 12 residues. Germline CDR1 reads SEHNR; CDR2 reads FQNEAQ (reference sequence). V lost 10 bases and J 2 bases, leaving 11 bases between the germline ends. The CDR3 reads CATLHLNYGYTF. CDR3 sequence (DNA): TGTGCCACCCTTCACCTAAACTATGGCTACACCTTC.

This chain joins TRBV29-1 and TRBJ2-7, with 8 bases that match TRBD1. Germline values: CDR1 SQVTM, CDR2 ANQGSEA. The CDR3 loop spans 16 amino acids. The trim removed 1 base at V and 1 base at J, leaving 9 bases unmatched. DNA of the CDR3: TGCAGCGTTGAAGTCCTTAGGCAGGGGGCGTCCTACGAGCAGTACTTC. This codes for CSVEVLRQGASYEQYF.

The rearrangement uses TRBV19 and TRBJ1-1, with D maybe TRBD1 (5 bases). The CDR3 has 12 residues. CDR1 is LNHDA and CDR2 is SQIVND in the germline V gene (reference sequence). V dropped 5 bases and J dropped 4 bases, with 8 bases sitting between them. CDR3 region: CASSQGFTEAFF. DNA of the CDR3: TGTGCCAGTAGTCAGGGATTCACTGAAGCTTTCTTT.

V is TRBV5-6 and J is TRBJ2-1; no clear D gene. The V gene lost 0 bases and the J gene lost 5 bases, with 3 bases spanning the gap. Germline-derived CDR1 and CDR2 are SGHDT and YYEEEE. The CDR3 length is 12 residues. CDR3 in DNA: TGTGCCAGCAGCTTGGCGGACAATGAGCAGTTCTTC. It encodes CASSLADNEQFF.

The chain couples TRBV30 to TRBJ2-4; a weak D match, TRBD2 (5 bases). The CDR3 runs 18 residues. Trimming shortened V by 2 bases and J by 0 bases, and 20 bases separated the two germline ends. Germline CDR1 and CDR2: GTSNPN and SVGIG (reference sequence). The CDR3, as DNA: TGTGCCTGGAGTAGGAAAAACCGGCTAGCATTAGCCAAAAACATTCAGTACTTC. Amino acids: CAWSRKNRLALAKNIQYF.

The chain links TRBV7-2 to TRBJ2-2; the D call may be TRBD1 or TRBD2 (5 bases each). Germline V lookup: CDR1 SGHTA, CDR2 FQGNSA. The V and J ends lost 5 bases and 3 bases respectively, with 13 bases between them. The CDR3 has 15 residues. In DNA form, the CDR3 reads TGTGCCAGCAGCCCTAGCCCAGGGTACACCGGGGAGCTGTTTTTT. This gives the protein CASSPSPGYTGELFF.

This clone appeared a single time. CDR3 protein: CASSHDSYNEQFF. CDR3 bases: TGTGCCAGCAGCCATGACAGCTACAATGAGCAGTTCTTC. This chain joins TRBV5-5 and TRBJ2-1, with D possibly being TRBD1 (5 bases). There are 13 residues in the CDR3. The germline V and J ends were trimmed by 4 bases and 3 bases, with 8 bases remaining between them. The germline gives CDR1 SGHKS, CDR2 YYEKEE (reference sequence).

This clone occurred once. CDR3 DNA sequence: TGCGCCAGCAGCTTGGAGACAGCGGGACAAGAGACCCAGTACTTC. Its protein is CASSLETAGQETQYF. The gene calls are TRBV5-1 and TRBJ2-5; 7 nucleotides match TRBD2. V lost 0 bases, J lost 2 bases, and 4 bases stayed unmatched. The germline CDR1 and CDR2 sequences are SGHRS and YFSETQ. The CDR3 extends over 15 amino acids. Full variable domain (missing parts from reference TRBV5-1 and TRBJ2-5): KAGVTQTPRYLIKTRGQQVTLSCSPISGHRSVSWYQQTPGQGLQFLFEYFSETQRNKGNFPGRFSGRQFSNSRSEMNVSTLELGDSALYLCASSLETAGQETQYFGPGTRLLVL.

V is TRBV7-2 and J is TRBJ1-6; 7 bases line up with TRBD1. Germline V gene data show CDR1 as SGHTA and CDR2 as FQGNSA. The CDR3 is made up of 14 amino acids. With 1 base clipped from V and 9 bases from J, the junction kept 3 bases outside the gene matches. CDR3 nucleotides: TGTGCCAGCAGCTTAGGGCAGGGGGGTTCACCCCTCCACTTT. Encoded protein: CASSLGQGGSPLHF.

The CDR3 nucleotides are TGTGCCAGCTCACTCTCGGCGAGGACACCTGGAAACACCATATATTTT. Translating gives CASSLSARTPGNTIYF. The chain is built from TRBV18 and TRBJ1-3, with TRBD1 as a possible D gene (5 bases). CDR3 length: 16 amino acids. The V gene lost 4 bases and the J gene lost 2 bases, with 15 bases spanning the gap. In germline, CDR1 is KGHSH, CDR2 LQKENI.

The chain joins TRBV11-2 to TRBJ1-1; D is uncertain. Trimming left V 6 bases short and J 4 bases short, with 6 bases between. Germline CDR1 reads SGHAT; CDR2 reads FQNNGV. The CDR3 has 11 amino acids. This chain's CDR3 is CASSSSTEAFF. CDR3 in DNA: TGTGCCAGCAGTTCGAGCACTGAAGCTTTCTTT.

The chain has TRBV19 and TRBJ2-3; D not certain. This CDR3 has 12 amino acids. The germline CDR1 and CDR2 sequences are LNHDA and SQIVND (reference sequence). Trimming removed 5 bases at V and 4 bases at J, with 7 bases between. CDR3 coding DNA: TGTGCCAGTAGTCAAAGTTCAGATACGCAGTATTTT. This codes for CASSQSSDTQYF.

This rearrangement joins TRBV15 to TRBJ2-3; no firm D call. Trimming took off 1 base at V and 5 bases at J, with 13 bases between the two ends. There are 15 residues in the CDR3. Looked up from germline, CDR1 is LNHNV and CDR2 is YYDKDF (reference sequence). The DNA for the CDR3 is TGTGCCACCAGCAGAGTAAGGCAGCCCGGAGATACGCAGTATTTT. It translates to CATSRVRQPGDTQYF.

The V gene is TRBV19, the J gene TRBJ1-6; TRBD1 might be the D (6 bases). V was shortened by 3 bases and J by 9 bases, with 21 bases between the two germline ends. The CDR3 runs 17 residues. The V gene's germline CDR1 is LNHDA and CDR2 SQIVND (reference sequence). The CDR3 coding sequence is TGTGCCAGTAGTATCGTTTACACCGGGACAACAGGTTCACCCCTCCACTTT. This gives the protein CASSIVYTGTTGSPLHF.

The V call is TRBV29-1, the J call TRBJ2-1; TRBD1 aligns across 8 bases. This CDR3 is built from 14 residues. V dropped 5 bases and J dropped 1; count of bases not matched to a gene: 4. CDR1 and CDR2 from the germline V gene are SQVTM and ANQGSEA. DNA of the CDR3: TGCAGCGTTAACCGACAGGGGTCCTACAATGAGCAGTTCTTC. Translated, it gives CSVNRQGSYNEQFF.